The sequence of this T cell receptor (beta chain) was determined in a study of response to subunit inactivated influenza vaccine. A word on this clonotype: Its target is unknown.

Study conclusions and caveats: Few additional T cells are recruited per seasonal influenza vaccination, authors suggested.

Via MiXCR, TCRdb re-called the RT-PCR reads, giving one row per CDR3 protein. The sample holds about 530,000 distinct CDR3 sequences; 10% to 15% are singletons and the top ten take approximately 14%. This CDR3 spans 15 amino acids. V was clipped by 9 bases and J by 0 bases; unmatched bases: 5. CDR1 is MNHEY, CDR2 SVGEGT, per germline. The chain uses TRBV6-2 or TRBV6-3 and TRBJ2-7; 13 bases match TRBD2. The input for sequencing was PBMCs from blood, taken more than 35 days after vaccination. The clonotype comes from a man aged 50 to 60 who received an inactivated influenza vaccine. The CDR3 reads CASRTSGSGSYEQYF. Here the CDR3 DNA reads TGTGCCAGTCGGACTAGCGGGAGCGGCTCCTACGAGCAGTACTTC.